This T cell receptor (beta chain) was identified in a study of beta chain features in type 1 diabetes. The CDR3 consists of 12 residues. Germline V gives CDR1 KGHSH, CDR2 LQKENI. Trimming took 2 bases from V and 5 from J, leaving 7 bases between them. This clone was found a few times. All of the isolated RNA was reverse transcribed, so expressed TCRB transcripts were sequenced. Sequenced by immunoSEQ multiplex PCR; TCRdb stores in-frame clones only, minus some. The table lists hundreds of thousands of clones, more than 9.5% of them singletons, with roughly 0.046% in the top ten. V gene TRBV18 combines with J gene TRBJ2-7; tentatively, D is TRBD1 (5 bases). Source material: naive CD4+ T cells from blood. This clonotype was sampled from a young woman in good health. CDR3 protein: CASSPAGNEQYF. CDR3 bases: TGTGCCAGCTCACCAGCAGGGAACGAGCAGTACTTC. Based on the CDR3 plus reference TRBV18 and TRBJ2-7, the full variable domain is NAGVMQNPRHLVRRRGQEARLRCSPMKGHSHVYWYRQLPEEGLKFMVYLQKENIIDESGMPKERFSAEFPKEGPSILRIQQVVRGDSAAYFCASSPAGNEQYFGPGTRLTVT.